The clone carrying this T cell receptor (beta chain) was counted ten times or more. Antigen unknown. This specimen comes from a study of T cells in Graves' hyperthyroidism and ophthalmopathy. Study outcomes and limitations: Blood shared most expanded thyroid clonotypes above 0.001.

CDR3 length: 15 residues. Germline CDR1 is MNHNS and CDR2 is SASEGT. Trimming stripped 1 base from V and 1 base from J, with 10 bases between. The investigators amplified TCR beta CDR3 regions from RNA transcripts. HTBI primers were used for first-round RT-PCR of the TCR CDR3. TCRdb itself ran the multiplex PCR reads through MiXCR, one entry per CDR3 protein. This sample has around 380,000 distinct CDR3 sequences, with less than 15% found just once. The sequence was obtained from a young man with Graves' hyperthyroidism that later progressed to Graves' ophthalmopathy. The sequenced material came from blood. The rearrangement uses TRBV6-1 and TRBJ1-2; D uncertain. CDR3 DNA: TGTGCCAGCAGTGAAGTTAGCGCGGGTAACTATGGCTACACCTTC. Protein product: CASSEVSAGNYGYTF.